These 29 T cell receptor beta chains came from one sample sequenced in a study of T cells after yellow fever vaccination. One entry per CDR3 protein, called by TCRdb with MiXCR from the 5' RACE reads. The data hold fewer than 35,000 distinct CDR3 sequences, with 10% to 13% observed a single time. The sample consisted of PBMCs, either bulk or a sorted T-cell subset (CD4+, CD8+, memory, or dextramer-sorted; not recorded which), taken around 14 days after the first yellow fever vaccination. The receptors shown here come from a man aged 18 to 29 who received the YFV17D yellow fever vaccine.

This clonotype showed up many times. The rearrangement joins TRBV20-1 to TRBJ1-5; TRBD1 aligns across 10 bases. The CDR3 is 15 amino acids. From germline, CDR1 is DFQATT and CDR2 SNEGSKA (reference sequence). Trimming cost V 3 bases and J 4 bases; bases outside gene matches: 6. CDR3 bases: TGCAGTGCTAGCGACCCGGGACAGGGGAATCAGCCCCAGCATTTT. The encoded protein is CSASDPGQGNQPQHF.

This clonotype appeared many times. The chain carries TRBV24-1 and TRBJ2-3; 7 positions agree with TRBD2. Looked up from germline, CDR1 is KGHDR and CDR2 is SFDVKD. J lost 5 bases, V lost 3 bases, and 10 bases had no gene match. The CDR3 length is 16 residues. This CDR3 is CATSDATGTKEDTQYF. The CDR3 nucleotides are TGTGCCACCAGTGATGCTACCGGGACTAAAGAAGATACGCAGTATTTT.

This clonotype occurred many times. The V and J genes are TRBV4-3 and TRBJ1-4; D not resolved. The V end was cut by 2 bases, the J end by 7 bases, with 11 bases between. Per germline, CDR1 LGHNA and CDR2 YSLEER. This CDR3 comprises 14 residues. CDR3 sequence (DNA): TGCGCCAGCAGCCAACTCATTCGAGCTGAAAAACTGTTTTTT. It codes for CASSQLIRAEKLFF.

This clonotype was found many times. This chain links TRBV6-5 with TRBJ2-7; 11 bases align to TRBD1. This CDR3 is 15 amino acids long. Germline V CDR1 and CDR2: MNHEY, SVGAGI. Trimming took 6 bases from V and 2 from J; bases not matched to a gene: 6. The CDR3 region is CASSTQGQGAYEQYF. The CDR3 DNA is TGTGCCAGCAGCACCCAGGGACAGGGGGCCTACGAGCAGTACTTC.

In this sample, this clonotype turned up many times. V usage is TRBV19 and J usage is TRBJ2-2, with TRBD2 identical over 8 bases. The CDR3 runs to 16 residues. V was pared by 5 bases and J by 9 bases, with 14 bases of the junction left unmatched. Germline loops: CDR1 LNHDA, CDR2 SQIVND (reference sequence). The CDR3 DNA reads TGTGCCAGTAGTGTCCCTACGGGGGGGCGAATGAGGGAGCTGTTTTTT. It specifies CASSVPTGGRMRELFF.

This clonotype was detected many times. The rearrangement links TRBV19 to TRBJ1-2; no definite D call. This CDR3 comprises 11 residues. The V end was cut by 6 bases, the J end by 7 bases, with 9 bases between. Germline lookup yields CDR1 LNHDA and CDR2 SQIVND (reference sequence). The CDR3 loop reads CASRIGVGYTF. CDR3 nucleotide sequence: TGTGCCAGTAGGATCGGGGTTGGCTACACCTTC.

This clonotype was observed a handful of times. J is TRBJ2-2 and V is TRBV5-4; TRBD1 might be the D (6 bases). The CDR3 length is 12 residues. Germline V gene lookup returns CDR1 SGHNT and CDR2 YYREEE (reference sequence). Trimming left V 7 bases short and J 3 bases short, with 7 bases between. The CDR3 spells CASHRDTGELFF. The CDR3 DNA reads TGTGCCAGCCACAGGGACACCGGGGAGCTGTTTTTT.

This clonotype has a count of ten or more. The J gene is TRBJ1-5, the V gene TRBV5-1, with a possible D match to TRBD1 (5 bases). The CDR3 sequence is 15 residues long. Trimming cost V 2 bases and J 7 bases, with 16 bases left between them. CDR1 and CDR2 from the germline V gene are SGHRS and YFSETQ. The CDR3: CASSFSGGGGQPQHF. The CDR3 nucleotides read TGCGCCAGCAGCTTTTCGGGCGGGGGAGGGCAGCCCCAGCATTTT.

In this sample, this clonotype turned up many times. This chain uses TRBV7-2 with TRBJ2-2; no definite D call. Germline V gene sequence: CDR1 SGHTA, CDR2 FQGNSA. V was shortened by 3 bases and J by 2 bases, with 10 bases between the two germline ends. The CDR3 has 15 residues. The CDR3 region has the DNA TGTGCCAGCAGCTTTATCCAGGTCAACACCGGGGAGCTGTTTTTT. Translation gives CASSFIQVNTGELFF.

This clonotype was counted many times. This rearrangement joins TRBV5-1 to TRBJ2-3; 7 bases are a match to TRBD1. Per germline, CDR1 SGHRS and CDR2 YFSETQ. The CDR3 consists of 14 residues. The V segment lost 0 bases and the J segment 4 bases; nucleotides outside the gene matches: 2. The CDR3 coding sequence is TGCGCCAGCAGCTTGGGACAGGGCCCAGATACGCAGTATTTT. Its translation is CASSLGQGPDTQYF. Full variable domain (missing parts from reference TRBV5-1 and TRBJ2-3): KAGVTQTPRYLIKTRGQQVTLSCSPISGHRSVSWYQQTPGQGLQFLFEYFSETQRNKGNFPGRFSGRQFSNSRSEMNVSTLELGDSALYLCASSLGQGPDTQYFGPGTRLTVL.

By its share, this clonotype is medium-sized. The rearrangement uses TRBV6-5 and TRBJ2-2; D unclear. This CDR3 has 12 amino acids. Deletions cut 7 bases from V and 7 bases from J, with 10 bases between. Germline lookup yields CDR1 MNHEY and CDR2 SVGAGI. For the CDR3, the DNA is TGTGCCAGCACTCCAAATAACGGGGAGCTGTTTTTT. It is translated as CASTPNNGELFF.

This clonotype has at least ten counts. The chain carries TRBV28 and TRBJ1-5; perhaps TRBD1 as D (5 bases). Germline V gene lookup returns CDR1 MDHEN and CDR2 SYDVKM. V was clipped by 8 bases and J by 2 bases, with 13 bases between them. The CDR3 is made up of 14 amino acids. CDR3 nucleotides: TGTGCCAGCCGTGGTGGGGCCGGCAATCAGCCCCAGCATTTT. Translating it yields CASRGGAGNQPQHF.

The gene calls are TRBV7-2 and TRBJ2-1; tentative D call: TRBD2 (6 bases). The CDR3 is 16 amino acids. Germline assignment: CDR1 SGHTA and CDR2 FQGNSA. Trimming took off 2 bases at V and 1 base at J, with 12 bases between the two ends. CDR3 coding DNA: TGTGCCAGCAGCTTATTAGGGACTCGTTCCTACAATGAGCAGTTCTTC. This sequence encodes CASSLLGTRSYNEQFF.

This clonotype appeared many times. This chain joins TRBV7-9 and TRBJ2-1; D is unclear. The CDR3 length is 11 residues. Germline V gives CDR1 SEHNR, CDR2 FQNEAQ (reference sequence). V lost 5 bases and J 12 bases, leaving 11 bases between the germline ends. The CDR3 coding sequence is TGTGCCAGCAGCCTCAATCGGAGGCAGTTCTTC. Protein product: CASSLNRRQFF.

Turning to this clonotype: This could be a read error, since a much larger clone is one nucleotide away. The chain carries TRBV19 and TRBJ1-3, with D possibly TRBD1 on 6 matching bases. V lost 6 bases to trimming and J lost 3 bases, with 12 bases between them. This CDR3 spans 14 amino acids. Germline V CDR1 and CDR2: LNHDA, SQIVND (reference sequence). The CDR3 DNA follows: TGTGCCAGTAGCCGGACAGAGGGTGGAAACACCATATATTTT. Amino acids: CASSRTEGGNTIYF.

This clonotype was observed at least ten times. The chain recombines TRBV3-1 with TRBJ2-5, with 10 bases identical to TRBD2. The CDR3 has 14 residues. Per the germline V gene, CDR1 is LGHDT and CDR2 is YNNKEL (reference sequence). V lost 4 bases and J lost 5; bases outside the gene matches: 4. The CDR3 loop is CASSLPSGGETQYF. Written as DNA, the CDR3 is TGTGCCAGCAGCCTCCCTAGCGGGGGCGAGACCCAGTACTTC.

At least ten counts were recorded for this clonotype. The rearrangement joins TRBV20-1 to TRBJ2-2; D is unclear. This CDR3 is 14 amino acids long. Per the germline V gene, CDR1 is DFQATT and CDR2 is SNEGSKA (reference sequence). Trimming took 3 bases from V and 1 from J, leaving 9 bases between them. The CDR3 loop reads CSASVAENTGELFF. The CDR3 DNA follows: TGCAGTGCTAGCGTGGCGGAGAACACCGGGGAGCTGTTTTTT.

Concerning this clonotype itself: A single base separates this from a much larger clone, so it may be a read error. DNA of the CDR3: TGTGCCAGCAGCCATGATGTCAGGGGAAACACTGAAGCTTTCTTT. It specifies CASSHDVRGNTEAFF. The V call is TRBV4-2, the J call TRBJ1-1, with D tentatively TRBD1 (6 bases). Germline V CDR1 and CDR2: LGHNA, YNFKEQ. CDR3 length equals 15 residues. Deletions cut 3 bases from V and 2 bases from J, with 13 bases between.

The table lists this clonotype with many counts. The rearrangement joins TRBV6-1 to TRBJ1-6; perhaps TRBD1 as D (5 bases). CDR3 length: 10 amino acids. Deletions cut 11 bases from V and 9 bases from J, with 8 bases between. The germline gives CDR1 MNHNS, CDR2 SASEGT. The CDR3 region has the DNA TGTGCCGCGGGGCTTTCACCCCTCCACTTT. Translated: CAAGLSPLHF.

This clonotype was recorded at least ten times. CDR3 loop: CSASGGLYQETQYF. For the CDR3, the DNA is TGCAGTGCTAGCGGGGGGCTGTACCAAGAGACCCAGTACTTC. The chain carries TRBV20-1 and TRBJ2-5; possibly TRBD2 for D (7 bases). Germline CDR1 reads DFQATT; CDR2 reads SNEGSKA (reference sequence). V shed 3 bases and J shed 0 bases, with 11 bases lying between them. This CDR3 is 14 amino acids long.

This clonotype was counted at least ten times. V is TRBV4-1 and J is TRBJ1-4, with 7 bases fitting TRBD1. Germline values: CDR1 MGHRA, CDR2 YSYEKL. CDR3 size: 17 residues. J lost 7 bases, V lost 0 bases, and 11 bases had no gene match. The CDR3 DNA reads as TGCGCCAGCAGCCAAGAAGCCCAGACAGGGATTCCTGAAAAACTGTTTTTT. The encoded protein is CASSQEAQTGIPEKLFF.

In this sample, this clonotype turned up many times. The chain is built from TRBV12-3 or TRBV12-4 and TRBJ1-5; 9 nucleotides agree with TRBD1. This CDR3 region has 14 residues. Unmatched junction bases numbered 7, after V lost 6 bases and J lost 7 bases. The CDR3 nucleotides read TGTGCCAGCAGCCATGGGACAGGGAGGCAGCCCCAGCATTTT. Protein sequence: CASSHGTGRQPQHF.

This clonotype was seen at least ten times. The CDR3, as DNA: TGTGCCAGCAGTGGTGGGGGATTTAATTCACCCCTCCACTTT. Protein sequence: CASSGGGFNSPLHF. The J gene is TRBJ1-6, the V gene TRBV7-9, with a possible D match to TRBD1 (5 bases). Trimming removed 6 bases at V and 6 bases at J, with 12 bases between. From germline, CDR1 is SEHNR and CDR2 FQNEAQ (reference sequence). The CDR3 totals 14 residues. The whole variable domain, remainder taken from reference TRBV7-9 and TRBJ1-6, is DTGVSQNPRHKITKRGQNVTFRCDPISEHNRLYWYRQTLGQGPEFLTYFQNEAQLEKSRLLSDRFSAERPKGSFSTLEIQRTEQGDSAMYLCASSGGGFNSPLHFGNGTRLTVT.

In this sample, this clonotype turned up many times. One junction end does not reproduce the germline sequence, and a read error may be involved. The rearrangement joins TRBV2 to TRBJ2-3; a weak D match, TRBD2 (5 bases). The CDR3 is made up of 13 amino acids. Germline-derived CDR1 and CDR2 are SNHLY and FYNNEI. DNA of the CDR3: TGCACCCGCCAAGCGGAACTTACAGATACGCAGTATTTT. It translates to CTRQAELTDTQYF. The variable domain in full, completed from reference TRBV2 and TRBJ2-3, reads EPEVTQTPSHQVTQMGQEVILRCVPISNHLYFYWYRQILGQKVEFLVSFYNNEISEKSEIFDDQFSVERPDGSNFTLKIRSTKLEDSAMYFCTRQAELTDTQYFGPGTRLTVL.

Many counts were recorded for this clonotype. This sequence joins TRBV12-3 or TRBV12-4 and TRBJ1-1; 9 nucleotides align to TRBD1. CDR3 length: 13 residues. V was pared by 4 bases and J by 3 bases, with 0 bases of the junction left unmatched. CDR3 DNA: TGTGCCAGCAGTTGGACAGGGGACACTGAAGCTTTCTTT. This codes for CASSWTGDTEAFF.

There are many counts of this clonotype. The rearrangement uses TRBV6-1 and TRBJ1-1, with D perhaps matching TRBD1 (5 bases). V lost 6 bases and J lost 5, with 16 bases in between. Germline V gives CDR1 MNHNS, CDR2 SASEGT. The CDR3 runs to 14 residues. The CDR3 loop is CASSPGTEHTEAFF. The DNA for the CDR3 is TGTGCCAGCAGCCCCGGGACCGAACATACTGAAGCTTTCTTT.

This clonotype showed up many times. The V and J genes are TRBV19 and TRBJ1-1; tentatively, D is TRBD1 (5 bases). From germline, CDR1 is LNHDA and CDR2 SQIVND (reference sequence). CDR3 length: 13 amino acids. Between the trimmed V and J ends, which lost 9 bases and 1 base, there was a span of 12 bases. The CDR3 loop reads CASRQIENTEAFF. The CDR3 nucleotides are TGTGCCAGCCGACAGATAGAGAACACTGAAGCTTTCTTT.

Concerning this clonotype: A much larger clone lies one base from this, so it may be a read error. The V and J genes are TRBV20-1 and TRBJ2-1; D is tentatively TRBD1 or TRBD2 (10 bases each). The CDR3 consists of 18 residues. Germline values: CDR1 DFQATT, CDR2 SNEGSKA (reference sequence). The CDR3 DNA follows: TGCTGTGCTAGACCGGGACAGGGGTGGACTAGCGGAAACAATGAGCAGTTCTTC. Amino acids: CCARPGQGWTSGNNEQFF.

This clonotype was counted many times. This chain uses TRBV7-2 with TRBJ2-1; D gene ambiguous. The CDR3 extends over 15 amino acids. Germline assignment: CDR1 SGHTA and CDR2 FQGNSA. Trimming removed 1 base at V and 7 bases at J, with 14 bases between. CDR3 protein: CASSLVEWGRNEQFF. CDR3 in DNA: TGTGCCAGCAGCTTAGTCGAATGGGGTCGGAATGAGCAGTTCTTC.